The TCR beta chain under discussion was sequenced for a study of beta chain features in type 1 diabetes. Study conclusions and caveats: TCRB rearrangement may or may not be influenced by HLA type; here this remained unresolved. Reduced insertions and increased deletions marked VDJ junctions in type 1 diabetes patients.

Heparinised blood was drawn once per donor, averaging roughly 110 mL. This clone was picked up a small number of times. No antigen is known for it. The CDR3 is 16 residues long. CDR1 and CDR2 (germline): SEHNR, FQNEAQ (reference sequence). With 5 bases clipped from V and 2 bases from J, the junction kept 11 bases outside the gene matches. Since all of the isolated RNA was reverse transcribed, expressed TCRB transcripts were what got sequenced. There were 3.4 million or so reads on average in the naive, central memory and regulatory T cell samples. The table came from immunoSEQ multiplex PCR; TCRdb's copy has only in-frame clones and leaves some out. The sample has some 150,000 clones; about 51% are singletons.

This chain links TRBV7-9 with TRBJ2-5; 7 positions agree with TRBD1. Sequencing was done on a sample of Tregs from blood. This TCR derives from a man between 18 and 29 years old in good health. The CDR3 sequence: CASSRADRASQETQYF. CDR3 DNA sequence: TGTGCCAGCAGCCGAGCCGACAGGGCTTCACAAGAGACCCAGTACTTC.